A single T cell receptor beta chain is shown here with its context. Its antigen is unknown. The data originate from a study of shared clonotypes between healthy human individuals. Whole-study results and caveats: The expectation was that sequencing depth would affect clonotype sharing among donors.

Generated by immunoSEQ multiplex PCR, the TCRdb table keeps only in-frame clones and is missing some. The data show over a million clones, about 76% seen once. CDR3 size: 15 residues. With V trimmed by 5 bases and J by 3 bases, 7 bases remained unmatched. Germline V CDR1 and CDR2: LNHDA, SQIVND (reference sequence). This clonotype was obtained from a man between 18 and 29 years old in good health. Sequencing was done on a sample of memory CD4+ T cells sorted from blood. Subset denoted: CD45RA-negative fraction. V is TRBV19 and J is TRBJ2-1; TRBD2 agrees at 7 bases. For the CDR3, the DNA is TGTGCCAGTAGTTGGGGGGGACCGCGCTACAATGAGCAGTTCTTC. Translating gives CASSWGGPRYNEQFF.